The next 23 T cell receptor beta chains were all read from a single sample in a study of Ad26.COV2.S vaccination and SARS-CoV-2 variants. Repertoires were generated with immunoSEQ multiplex PCR, while TCRdb's copy carries only in-frame clones and drops some. The repertoire holds some 290,000 clones, 85% to 90% seen once, with approximately 2% in the top ten. The treatment denotes: about 20 received Ad26.COV2.S at low or high dose, single or two shots; roughly five received placebo; per-sample allocation not given. Samples analyzed were those drawn on day 63 after the first vaccine or placebo injection. Here the sequenced sample was peripheral blood, taken in a trial of Ad26.COV2.S vaccine versus placebo. The receptors derive from a person between 18 and 60 years old who received the Ad26.COV2.S COVID-19 vaccine or a placebo.

This rearrangement joins TRBV5-8 to TRBJ1-5, with D possibly TRBD1 on 6 matching bases. V lost 3 bases and J lost 3, with 13 bases in between. Germline values: CDR1 SGHTS, CDR2 YDEGEE. The CDR3 is made up of 15 amino acids. CDR3 loop: CASSWKGDLNQPQHF. In DNA form, the CDR3 reads TGTGCCAGCAGCTGGAAGGGGGACCTCAATCAGCCCCAGCATTTT.

J is TRBJ2-5 and V is TRBV9; 12 nucleotides agree with TRBD2. CDR1 is SGDLS and CDR2 is YYNGEE in the germline V gene. The CDR3 has 16 amino acids. The V gene end was trimmed by 7 bases and the J gene end by 5 bases; junction bases not matched to a gene: 12. CDR3 coding DNA: TGTGCCAGCTCATCCCCCTCTAGCGGGGGGGCGGAGACCCAGTACTTC. It codes for CASSSPSSGGAETQYF.

The chain couples TRBV10-3 to TRBJ1-2; D gene uncertain. CDR3 length equals 14 residues. Germline-derived CDR1 and CDR2 are ENHRY and SYGVKD. Trimming cost V 3 bases and J 2 bases, with 10 bases left between them. The CDR3 region is CAISEVSLNYGYTF. The CDR3 DNA reads as TGTGCCATCAGTGAAGTCAGTCTAAACTATGGCTACACCTTC.

On this clone: This sample includes further DNA sequences coding for the same CDR3. This chain connects TRBV3-1 (or the pseudogene TRBV3-2) to TRBJ2-6; D unclear. The V gene's germline CDR1 is LGHDT and CDR2 YNNKEL (reference sequence). Trimming took 4 bases from V and 0 from J, leaving 1 base between them. The CDR3 runs 13 residues. The CDR3: CASSPSGANVLTF. The CDR3 nucleotides read TGTGCCAGCAGCCCCTCTGGGGCCAACGTCCTGACTTTC.

The chain joins TRBV6-6 to TRBJ1-6; 7 bases align to TRBD1. V was clipped by 4 bases and J by 10 bases; unmatched bases: 10. CDR3 length: 15 residues. Germline CDR1 MNHNY, CDR2 SVGAGI (reference sequence). CDR3 loop: CASSSDRALGSPLHF. CDR3 sequence (DNA): TGTGCCAGCAGTTCTGACAGGGCCCTGGGGTCACCCCTCCACTTT.

This clone was picked up one time. The rearrangement uses TRBV7-9 and TRBJ1-6; perhaps TRBD1 as D (6 bases). Trimming removed 1 base at V and 3 bases at J, with 13 bases between. Germline CDR1 and CDR2: SEHNR and FQNEAQ (reference sequence). This CDR3 is built from 17 residues. This CDR3 reads CASSLDPGANYNSPLHF. CDR3 DNA: TGTGCCAGCAGCTTAGACCCGGGGGCGAACTATAATTCACCCCTCCACTTT.

The chain links TRBV7-8 to TRBJ2-7, with a weak D call TRBD2 (7 bases). Germline CDR1 is SGHVS and CDR2 is FQNEAQ. The germline V and J ends were trimmed by 5 bases and 12 bases, with 14 bases remaining between them. The CDR3 runs to 11 residues. CDR3 sequence (DNA): TGTGCCAGCAGCCTCGGGGGGCATCTGTACTTC. It translates to CASSLGGHLYF.

V usage is TRBV4-1 and J usage is TRBJ1-2; perhaps TRBD1 as D (5 bases). With 1 base removed from V and 5 bases from J, the gap between germline ends came to 11 bases. Germline assignment: CDR1 MGHRA and CDR2 YSYEKL. The CDR3 consists of 14 residues. The CDR3 region is CASSQGGEPYGYTF. CDR3 nucleotide sequence: TGCGCCAGCAGCCAAGGAGGGGAACCTTATGGCTACACCTTC.

The chain is built from TRBV6-5 and TRBJ1-2, with unresolved D. Germline assignment: CDR1 MNHEY and CDR2 SVGAGI. Trimming left V 4 bases short and J 2 bases short, with 11 bases between. The CDR3 length is 14 residues. CDR3 nucleotide sequence: TGTGCCAGCAGTTCCTCGACGGACAACTATGGCTACACCTTC. Amino acids: CASSSSTDNYGYTF.

The chain links TRBV29-1 to TRBJ1-2; D is uncertain. This CDR3 has 13 residues. Germline CDR1 and CDR2: SQVTM and ANQGSEA. V lost 0 bases, J lost 7 bases, and 12 bases lay in between. DNA of the CDR3: TGCAGCGTTGAAGATCCAGCGAGGAGTGGCTACACCTTC. Its translation is CSVEDPARSGYTF. Full variable domain (missing parts from reference TRBV29-1 and TRBJ1-2): SAVISQKPSRDICQRGTSLTIQCQVDSQVTMMFWYRQQPGQSLTLIATANQGSEATYESGFVIDKFPISRPNLTFSTLTVSNMSPEDSSIYLCSVEDPARSGYTFGSGTRLTVV.

The chain links TRBV3-1 (or the pseudogene TRBV3-2) to TRBJ2-4; TRBD1 matches 10 bases. V was clipped by 4 bases and J by 1 base; unmatched bases: 16. The CDR3 consists of 20 residues. Germline CDR1 reads LGHDT; CDR2 reads YNNKEL (reference sequence). The chain's CDR3 is CASSPRRTGGPHEAKNIQYF. As DNA, the CDR3 is TGTGCCAGCAGCCCAAGAAGGACAGGGGGGCCCCACGAGGCCAAAAACATTCAGTACTTC.

The V gene is TRBV5-1, the J gene TRBJ1-1; D remains unclear. The CDR3 runs 15 residues. The germline V gene encodes CDR1 SGHRS and CDR2 YFSETQ. Trimming cost V 0 bases and J 4 bases, with 13 bases left between them. CDR3 in amino acids: CASSLAGHGGTEAFF. The CDR3 nucleotides are TGCGCCAGCAGCTTGGCCGGGCATGGAGGCACTGAAGCTTTCTTT.

This chain uses TRBV6-4 with TRBJ2-2; TRBD1 or TRBD2 may be the D gene (5 bases each). The germline V gene encodes CDR1 MRHNA and CDR2 SNTAGT. This CDR3 is 13 amino acids long. Trimming stripped 4 bases from V and 4 bases from J, with 7 bases between. The CDR3 bases are TGTGCCAGCAGTGTTGGGGGCACCGGGGAGCTGTTTTTT. Translating gives CASSVGGTGELFF.

This sequence joins TRBV15 and TRBJ2-5; 8 bases fit TRBD1. V trimming: 3 bases; J trimming: 2 bases; junction bases outside the gene matches: 5. CDR1 is LNHNV, CDR2 YYDKDF, per germline (reference sequence). The CDR3 runs 15 residues. CDR3 DNA sequence: TGTGCCACCAGCAGGACAGGGGTAGGGCAAGAGACCCAGTACTTC. Its translation: CATSRTGVGQETQYF.

The J gene is TRBJ2-7, the V gene TRBV3-1 (or the pseudogene TRBV3-2); 9 nucleotides align to TRBD1. The V gene end was trimmed by 0 bases and the J gene end by 3 bases; junction bases not matched to a gene: 6. The CDR3 consists of 16 residues. CDR1 and CDR2 (germline): LGHDT, YNNKEL (reference sequence). The CDR3 nucleotides read TGTGCCAGCAGCCAAGATTTTTGGGACAGGGACTACGAGCAGTACTTC. Translating gives CASSQDFWDRDYEQYF.

The rearrangement joins TRBV30 to TRBJ1-5, with D perhaps matching TRBD1 (6 bases). The V gene's germline CDR1 is GTSNPN and CDR2 SVGIG (reference sequence). The CDR3 consists of 16 residues. Trimming removed 4 bases from V and 0 bases from J, with 16 bases in between. CDR3 amino acids: CAWTETGPYSNQPQHF. In DNA, the CDR3 is TGTGCCTGGACGGAGACAGGTCCATATAGCAATCAGCCCCAGCATTTT. Based on the CDR3 plus reference TRBV30 and TRBJ1-5, the full variable domain is SQTIHQWPATLVQPVGSPLSLECTVEGTSNPNLYWYRQAAGRGLQLLFYSVGIGQISSEVPQNLSASRPQDRQFILSSKKLLLSDSGFYLCAWTETGPYSNQPQHFGDGTRLSIL.

V usage is TRBV6-5 and J usage is TRBJ1-6; 7 bases are a match to TRBD1. Germline V lookup: CDR1 MNHEY, CDR2 SVGAGI. Trimming at V came to 5 bases and at J to 13 bases, leaving 8 bases not matched to a gene. The CDR3 contains 13 residues. The CDR3 reads CASSTTVDRPLHF. CDR3 DNA: TGTGCCAGCAGTACGACGGTGGACAGGCCCCTCCACTTT.

The chain has TRBV6-5 and TRBJ1-1; no firm D call. V was cut by 2 bases and J by 3 bases, with 10 bases left in between. Germline CDR1 reads MNHEY; CDR2 reads SVGAGI. The CDR3 length is 14 residues. The CDR3 is CASSYGLGDTEAFF. The DNA of the CDR3 is TGTGCCAGCAGTTACGGATTGGGAGACACTGAAGCTTTCTTT.

This clone was seen only once. The chain joins TRBV25-1 to TRBJ1-1; D uncertain. The germline CDR1 and CDR2 sequences are MGHDK and SYGVNS. Trimming left V 5 bases short and J 2 bases short, with 3 bases between. There are 11 residues in the CDR3. CDR3: CASSFNTEAFF. CDR3 coding DNA: TGTGCCAGCAGTTTCAACACTGAAGCTTTCTTT.

This chain links TRBV30 with TRBJ1-6; D unclear. CDR1 and CDR2 (germline): GTSNPN, SVGIG (reference sequence). V lost 5 bases and J 9 bases, leaving 17 bases between the germline ends. This CDR3 is built from 14 residues. CDR3 sequence (DNA): TGTGCCTGGCAAGGCGACTTGGGCCCTTCACCCCTCCACTTT. This sequence encodes CAWQGDLGPSPLHF.

The chain has TRBV4-3 and TRBJ2-2; TRBD2 aligns across 11 bases. CDR1 is LGHNA, CDR2 YSLEER, per germline. Unmatched junction bases numbered 8, after V lost 4 bases and J lost 4 bases. The CDR3 is 17 amino acids. CDR3 coding DNA: TGCGCCAGCAGCCCCCACCTAGCGGGGGGAATCACCGGGGAGCTGTTTTTT. Residues: CASSPHLAGGITGELFF.

The chain is built from TRBV6-1 and TRBJ1-3; D perhaps matches TRBD1 (5 bases). V was pared by 1 base and J by 5 bases, with 15 bases between. The CDR3 sequence is 16 residues long. Germline assignment: CDR1 MNHNS and CDR2 SASEGT. CDR3 in amino acids: CASSEGGFGARNTIYF. DNA of the CDR3: TGTGCCAGCAGTGAAGGGGGGTTCGGAGCAAGAAACACCATATATTTT.

CDR3 sequence reads: CATHTGASQSHCTF. CDR3 nucleotide sequence: TGTGCCACCCATACAGGGGCCAGCCAGAGTCATTGCACCTTC. The chain combines TRBV6-5 with TRBJ1-2; 7 bases are shared with TRBD1. CDR1 is MNHEY, CDR2 SVGAGI, per germline. The trim removed 10 bases at V and 13 bases at J, leaving 21 bases unmatched. This CDR3 spans 14 amino acids.